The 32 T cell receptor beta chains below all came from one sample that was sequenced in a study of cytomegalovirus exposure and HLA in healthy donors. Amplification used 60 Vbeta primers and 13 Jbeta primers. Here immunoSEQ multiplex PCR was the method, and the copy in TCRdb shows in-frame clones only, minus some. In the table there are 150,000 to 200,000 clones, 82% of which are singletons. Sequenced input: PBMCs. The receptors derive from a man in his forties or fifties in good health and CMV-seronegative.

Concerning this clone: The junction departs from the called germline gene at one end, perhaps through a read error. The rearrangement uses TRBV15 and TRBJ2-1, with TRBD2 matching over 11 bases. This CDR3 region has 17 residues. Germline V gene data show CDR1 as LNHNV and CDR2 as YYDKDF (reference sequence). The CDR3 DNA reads TGTGCCACCAGCGGAGACTTAGCGGGAGGGCTAGACAATGAGCAGTTCTTC. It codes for CATSGDLAGGLDNEQFF.

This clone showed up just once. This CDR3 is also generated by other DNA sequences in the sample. The CDR3 bases are TGTGCCAGTAGCAGTGGACTAGCGTTCTCCTACGAGCAGTACTTC. Encoded protein: CASSSGLAFSYEQYF. The chain is built from TRBV19 and TRBJ2-7, with 9 bases fitting TRBD2. Germline CDR1 LNHDA, CDR2 SQIVND (reference sequence). The trim removed 6 bases at V and 0 bases at J, leaving 6 bases unmatched. CDR3 size: 15 residues.

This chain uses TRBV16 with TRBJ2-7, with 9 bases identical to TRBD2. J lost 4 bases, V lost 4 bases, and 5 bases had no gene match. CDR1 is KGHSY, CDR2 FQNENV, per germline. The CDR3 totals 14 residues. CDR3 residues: CASSPQTSGYEQYF. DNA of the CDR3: TGTGCCAGCAGCCCGCAGACTAGCGGTTACGAGCAGTACTTC.

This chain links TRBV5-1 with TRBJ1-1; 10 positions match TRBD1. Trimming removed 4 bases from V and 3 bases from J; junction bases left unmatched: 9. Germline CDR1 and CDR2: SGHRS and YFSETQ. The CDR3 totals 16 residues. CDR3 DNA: TGCGCCAGCAGCATCGGACAGGGGGTGGCGGACACTGAAGCTTTCTTT. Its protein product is CASSIGQGVADTEAFF. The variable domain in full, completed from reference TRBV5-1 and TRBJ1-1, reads KAGVTQTPRYLIKTRGQQVTLSCSPISGHRSVSWYQQTPGQGLQFLFEYFSETQRNKGNFPGRFSGRQFSNSRSEMNVSTLELGDSALYLCASSIGQGVADTEAFFGQGTRLTVV.

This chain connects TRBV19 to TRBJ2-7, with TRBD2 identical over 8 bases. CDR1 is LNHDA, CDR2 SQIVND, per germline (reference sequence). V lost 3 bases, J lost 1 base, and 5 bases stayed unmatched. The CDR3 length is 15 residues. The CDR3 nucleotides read TGTGCCAGTAGTATTCTAGCGGGCCTGTCCTACGAGCAGTACTTC. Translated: CASSILAGLSYEQYF. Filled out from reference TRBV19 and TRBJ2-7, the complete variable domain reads DGGITQSPKYLFRKEGQNVTLSCEQNLNHDAMYWYRQDPGQGLRLIYYSQIVNDFQKGDIAEGYSVSREKKESFPLTVTSAQKNPTAFYLCASSILAGLSYEQYFGPGTRLTVT.

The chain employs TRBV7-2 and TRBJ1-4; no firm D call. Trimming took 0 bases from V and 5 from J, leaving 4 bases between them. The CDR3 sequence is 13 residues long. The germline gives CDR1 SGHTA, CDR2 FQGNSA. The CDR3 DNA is TGTGCCAGCAGCTTAGCGCGAAATGAAAAACTGTTTTTT. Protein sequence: CASSLARNEKLFF.

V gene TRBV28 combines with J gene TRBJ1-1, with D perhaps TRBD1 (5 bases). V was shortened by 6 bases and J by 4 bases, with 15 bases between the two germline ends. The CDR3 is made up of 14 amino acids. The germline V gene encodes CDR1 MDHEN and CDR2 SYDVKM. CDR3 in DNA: TGTGCCAGCAGCCCCGGGGGGGTGGGCACTGAAGCTTTCTTT. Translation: CASSPGGVGTEAFF.

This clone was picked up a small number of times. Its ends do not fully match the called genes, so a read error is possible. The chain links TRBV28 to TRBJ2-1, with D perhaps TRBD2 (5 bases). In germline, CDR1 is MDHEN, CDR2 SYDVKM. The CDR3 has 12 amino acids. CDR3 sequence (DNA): TGTGCCAGCAGCCCCCCATCTAGAGGGAAGGTCTTC. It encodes CASSPPSRGKVF.

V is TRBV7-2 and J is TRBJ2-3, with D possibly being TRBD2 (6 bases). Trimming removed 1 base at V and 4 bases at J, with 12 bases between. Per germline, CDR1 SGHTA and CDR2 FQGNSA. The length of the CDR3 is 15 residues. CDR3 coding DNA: TGTGCCAGCAGCTTAGAGACTAGGCGCCCAGATACGCAGTATTTT. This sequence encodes CASSLETRRPDTQYF.

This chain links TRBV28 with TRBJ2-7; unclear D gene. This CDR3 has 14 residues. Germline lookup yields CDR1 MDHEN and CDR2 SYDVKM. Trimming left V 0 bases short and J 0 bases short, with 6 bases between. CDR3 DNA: TGTGCCAGCAGTTTATGGACATTCTCCTACGAGCAGTACTTC. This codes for CASSLWTFSYEQYF.

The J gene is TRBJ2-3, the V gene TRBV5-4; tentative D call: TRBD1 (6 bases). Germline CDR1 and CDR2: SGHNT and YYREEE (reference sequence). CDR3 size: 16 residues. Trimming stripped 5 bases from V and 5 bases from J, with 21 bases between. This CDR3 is CASSRGRGMNRDTQYF. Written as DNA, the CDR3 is TGTGCCAGCAGTCGGGGTAGGGGGATGAATCGAGATACGCAGTATTTT.

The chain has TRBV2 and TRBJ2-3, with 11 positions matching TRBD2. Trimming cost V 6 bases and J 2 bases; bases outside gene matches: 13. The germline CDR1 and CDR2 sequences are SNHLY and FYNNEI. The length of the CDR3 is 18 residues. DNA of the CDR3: TGTGCCAGCAGCGAGGGTTGGGATAGCGGGGGGGCCACAGATACGCAGTATTTT. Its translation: CASSEGWDSGGATDTQYF.

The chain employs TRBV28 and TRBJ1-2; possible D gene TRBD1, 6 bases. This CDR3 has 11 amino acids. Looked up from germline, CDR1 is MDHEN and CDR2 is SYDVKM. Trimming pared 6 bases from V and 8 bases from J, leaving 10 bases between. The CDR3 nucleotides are TGTGCCAGCAGGGGACATTCGGGCTACACCTTC. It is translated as CASRGHSGYTF.

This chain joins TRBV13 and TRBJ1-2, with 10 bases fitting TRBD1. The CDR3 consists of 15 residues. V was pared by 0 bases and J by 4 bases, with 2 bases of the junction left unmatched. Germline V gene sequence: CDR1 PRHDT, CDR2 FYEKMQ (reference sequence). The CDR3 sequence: CASSLGTGGAYGYTF. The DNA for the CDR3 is TGTGCCAGCAGCTTAGGGACAGGGGGCGCCTATGGCTACACCTTC.

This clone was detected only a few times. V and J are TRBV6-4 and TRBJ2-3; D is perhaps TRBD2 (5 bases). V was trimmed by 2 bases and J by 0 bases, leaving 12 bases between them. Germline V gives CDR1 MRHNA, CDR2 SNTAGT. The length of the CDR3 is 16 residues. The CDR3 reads CASSDTRGTSTDTQYF. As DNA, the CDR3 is TGTGCCAGCAGTGACACCCGGGGTACTAGCACAGATACGCAGTATTTT.

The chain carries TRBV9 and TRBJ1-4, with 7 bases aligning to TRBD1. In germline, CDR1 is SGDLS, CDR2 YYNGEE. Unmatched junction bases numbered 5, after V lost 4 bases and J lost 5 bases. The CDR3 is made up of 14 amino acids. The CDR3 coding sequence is TGTGCCAGCAGCATGGGGACAGCAAATGAAAAACTGTTTTTT. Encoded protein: CASSMGTANEKLFF. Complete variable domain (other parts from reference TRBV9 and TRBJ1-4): DSGVTQTPKHLITATGQRVTLRCSPRSGDLSVYWYQQSLDQGLQFLIQYYNGEERAKGNILERFSAQQFPDLHSELNLSSLELGDSALYFCASSMGTANEKLFFGSGTQLSVL.

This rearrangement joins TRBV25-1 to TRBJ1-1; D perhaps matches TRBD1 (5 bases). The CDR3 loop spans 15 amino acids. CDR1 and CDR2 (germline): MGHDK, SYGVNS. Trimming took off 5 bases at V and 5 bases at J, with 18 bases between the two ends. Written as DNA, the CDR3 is TGTGCCAGCAGTAAAGCGGGGACGGGAGAGACTGAAGCTTTCTTT. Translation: CASSKAGTGETEAFF.

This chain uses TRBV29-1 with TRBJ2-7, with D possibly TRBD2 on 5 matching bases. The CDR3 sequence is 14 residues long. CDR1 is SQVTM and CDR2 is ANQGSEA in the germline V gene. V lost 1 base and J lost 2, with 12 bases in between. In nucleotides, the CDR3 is TGCAGCGTTGAAGGGACGGGAAAGACCTACGAGCAGTACTTC. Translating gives CSVEGTGKTYEQYF.

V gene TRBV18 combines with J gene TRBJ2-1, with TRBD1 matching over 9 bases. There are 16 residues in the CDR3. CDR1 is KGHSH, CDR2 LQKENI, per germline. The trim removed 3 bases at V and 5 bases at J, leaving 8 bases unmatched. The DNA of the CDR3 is TGTGCCAGCTCACCTCCCGGGACAGGGAAAAACAATGAGCAGTTCTTC. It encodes CASSPPGTGKNNEQFF.

This CDR3 reads CASSQDSGTRLNNEQFF. The CDR3 DNA is TGCGCCAGCAGCCAAGACTCCGGGACACGGTTAAACAATGAGCAGTTCTTC. The gene calls are TRBV4-3 and TRBJ2-1; possible D gene TRBD1, 6 bases. The V end lost 0 bases, the J end lost 5 bases, and 17 bases lay between the germline ends. The CDR3 consists of 17 residues. Germline V gene sequence: CDR1 LGHNA, CDR2 YSLEER.

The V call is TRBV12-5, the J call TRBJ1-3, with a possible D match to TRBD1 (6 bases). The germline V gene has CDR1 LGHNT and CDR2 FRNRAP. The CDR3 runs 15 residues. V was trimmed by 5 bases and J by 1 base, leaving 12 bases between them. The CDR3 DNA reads TGTGCTAGTGGTATACAGGGTCGGTCTGGAAACACCATATATTTT. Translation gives CASGIQGRSGNTIYF.

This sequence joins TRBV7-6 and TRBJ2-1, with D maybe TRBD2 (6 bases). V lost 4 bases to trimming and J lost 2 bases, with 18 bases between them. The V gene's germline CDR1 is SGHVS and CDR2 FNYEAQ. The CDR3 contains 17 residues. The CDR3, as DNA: TGTGCCAGCAGCTCTATAGCGGTCGGGCACACCTACAATGAGCAGTTCTTC. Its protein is CASSSIAVGHTYNEQFF. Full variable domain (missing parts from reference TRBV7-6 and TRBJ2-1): GAGVSQSPRYKVTKRGQDVALRCDPISGHVSLYWYRQALGQGPEFLTYFNYEAQQDKSGLPNDRFSAERPEGSISTLTIQRTEQRDSAMYRCASSSIAVGHTYNEQFFGPGTRLTVL.

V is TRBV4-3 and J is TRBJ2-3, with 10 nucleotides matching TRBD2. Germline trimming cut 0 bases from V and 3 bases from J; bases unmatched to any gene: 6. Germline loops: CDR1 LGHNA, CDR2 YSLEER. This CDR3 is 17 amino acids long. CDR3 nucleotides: TGCGCCAGCAGCCAAGATCCGCCTAGCGGGGGAACAGATACGCAGTATTTT. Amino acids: CASSQDPPSGGTDTQYF.

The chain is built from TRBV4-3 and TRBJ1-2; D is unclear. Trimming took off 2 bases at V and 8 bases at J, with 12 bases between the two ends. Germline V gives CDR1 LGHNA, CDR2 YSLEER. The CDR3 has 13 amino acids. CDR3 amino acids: CASSQPLRRGYTF. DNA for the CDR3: TGCGCCAGCAGCCAACCCCTCAGGCGCGGCTACACCTTC.

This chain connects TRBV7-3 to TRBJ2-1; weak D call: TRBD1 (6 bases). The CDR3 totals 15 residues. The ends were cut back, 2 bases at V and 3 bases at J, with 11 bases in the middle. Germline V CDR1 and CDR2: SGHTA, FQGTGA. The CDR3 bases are TGTGCCAGCAGCTTAGTAGGACAGTACTACAATGAGCAGTTCTTC. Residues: CASSLVGQYYNEQFF.

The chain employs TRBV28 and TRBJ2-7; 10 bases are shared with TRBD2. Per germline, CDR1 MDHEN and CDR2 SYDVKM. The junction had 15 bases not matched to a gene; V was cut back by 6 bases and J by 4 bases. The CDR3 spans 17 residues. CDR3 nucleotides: TGTGCCAGCAGGGTCGGGGGGGGAGCTAGCGGGGGTTACGAGCAGTACTTC. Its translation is CASRVGGGASGGYEQYF.

The CDR3 here is CASSLAGGARSTQYF. DNA for the CDR3: TGTGCCAGCAGCTTAGCGGGGGGGGCAAGGAGTACGCAGTATTTT. The chain couples TRBV7-6 to TRBJ2-3; possibly TRBD2 for D (7 bases). Germline assignment: CDR1 SGHVS and CDR2 FNYEAQ. Between the trimmed V and J ends, which lost 0 bases and 8 bases, there was a span of 15 bases. The CDR3 length is 15 residues. Together with reference TRBV7-6 and TRBJ2-3, the CDR3 gives the full variable domain: GAGVSQSPRYKVTKRGQDVALRCDPISGHVSLYWYRQALGQGPEFLTYFNYEAQQDKSGLPNDRFSAERPEGSISTLTIQRTEQRDSAMYRCASSLAGGARSTQYFGPGTRLTVL.

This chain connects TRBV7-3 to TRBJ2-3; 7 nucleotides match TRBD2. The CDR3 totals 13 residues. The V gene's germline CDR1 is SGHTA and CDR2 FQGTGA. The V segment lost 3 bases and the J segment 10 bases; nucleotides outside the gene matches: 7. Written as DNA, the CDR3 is TGTGCCAGCAGCTTTACTAGCGAAACGGCGCAGTATTTT. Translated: CASSFTSETAQYF.

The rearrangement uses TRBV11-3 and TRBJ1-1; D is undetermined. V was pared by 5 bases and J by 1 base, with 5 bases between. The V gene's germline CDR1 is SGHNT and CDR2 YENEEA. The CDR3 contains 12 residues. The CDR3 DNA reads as TGTGCCAGCAGCGCAGGGAACACTGAAGCTTTCTTT. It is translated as CASSAGNTEAFF.

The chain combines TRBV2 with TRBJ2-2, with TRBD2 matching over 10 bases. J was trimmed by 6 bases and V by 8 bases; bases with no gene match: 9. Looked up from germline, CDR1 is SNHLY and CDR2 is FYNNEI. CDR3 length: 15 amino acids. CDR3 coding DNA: TGTGCCAGCCGGAAAGTAGCGGGAGGCCCCGGGGAGCTGTTTTTT. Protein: CASRKVAGGPGELFF.

The CDR3 DNA is TGTGCCAGCAGAGGCCAAAGAGGGAATAGCAATCAGCCCCAGCATTTT. Translated: CASRGQRGNSNQPQHF. V is TRBV6-6 and J is TRBJ1-5, with D uncertain. The CDR3 is 16 residues long. V was cut by 6 bases and J by 0 bases, with 15 bases left in between. Germline V gives CDR1 MNHNY, CDR2 SVGAGI (reference sequence).

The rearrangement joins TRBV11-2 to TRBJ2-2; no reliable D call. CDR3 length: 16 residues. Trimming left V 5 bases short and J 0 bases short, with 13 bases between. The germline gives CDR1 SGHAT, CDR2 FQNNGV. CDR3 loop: CASSPFGGTNTGELFF. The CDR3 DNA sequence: TGTGCCAGCAGCCCCTTTGGCGGAACGAACACCGGGGAGCTGTTTTTT.